Reported below is one T cell receptor (beta chain). Its antigen is not identified. Profiling relied on immunoSEQ multiplex PCR, and the TCRdb table lists in-frame clones only, not all of them. The sample includes roughly 40,000 clones, 82% of them seen just once. This sample is part of a study of OX40 agonist ivuxolimab in advanced cancers. Study-wide context: A diagnosis of hepatocellular carcinoma, melanoma, renal cell or head and neck cancer was present in dose-escalation patients. Three patients, one with hepatocellular carcinoma and two with cutaneous melanoma, responded partially.

Study-wide points: CD4+ and CD8+ blood T cells expanded clonally by week 6 at 0.1 to 3.0 mg/kg. On average, a greater number of expanded clones characterised CD8+ T cells relative to CD4+.

Germline CDR1 SGHVS, CDR2 FQNEAQ. V was clipped by 1 base and J by 7 bases, with 8 bases between them. The CDR3 runs 13 residues. V is TRBV7-8 and J is TRBJ2-1; D ambiguous. This receptor was identified in an adult with an advanced solid tumor such as melanoma, head and neck, liver or kidney cancer. The sample consisted of CD4+ or CD8+ T cells sorted from blood, taken in a trial of the OX40 agonist ivuxolimab. The CDR3 region has the DNA TGTGCCAGCAGCTTAGAAGCCAGTAATGAGCAGTTCTTC. It is translated as CASSLEASNEQFF. Filled out from reference TRBV7-8 and TRBJ2-1, the complete variable domain reads GAGVSQSPRYKVAKRGQDVALRCDPISGHVSLFWYQQALGQGPEFLTYFQNEAQLDKSGLPSDRFFAERPEGSVSTLKIQRTQQEDSAVYLCASSLEASNEQFFGPGTRLTVL.